The rows below give T cell receptor beta chains drawn from one sample of a study of OX40 agonist ivuxolimab in advanced cancers. Clones were sequenced by immunoSEQ multiplex PCR, and TCRdb holds only the in-frame ones, with some missing. The sample lists roughly 60,000 clones, approximately 84% seen once, with approximately 4.7% in the top ten. Sequenced material: CD4+ or CD8+ T cells sorted from blood, taken in a trial of the OX40 agonist ivuxolimab. These receptors all stem from an adult with an advanced solid tumor such as melanoma, head and neck, liver or kidney cancer. Each CDR3 is given with its conserved first and last residue. Each record gives: V gene, D gene, clone size, J gene, CDR3 protein, CDR3 DNA. D genes are given only for firm matches. Size is stated for part of the rows, as once, few or many counts, or as a class when the clone is expanded.

>TRBV6-5|.|few|TRBJ1-5
CASSQTENQPQHF
TGTGCCAGCAGTCAGACAGAGAATCAGCCCCAGCATTTT
>TRBV2|.|.|TRBJ2-5
CASKGDQIASQYF
TGTGCCAGCAAGGGGGACCAGATAGCGTCCCAGTACTTC
>TRBV14|.|.|TRBJ1-2
CASSPRAGTRIYGYTF
TGTGCCAGCAGCCCGCGCGCAGGAACTCGAATCTATGGCTACACCTTC
>TRBV18|.|.|TRBJ1-2
CASSFPGLNYGYTF
TGTGCCAGCTCATTTCCGGGCCTTAACTATGGCTACACCTTC
>TRBV27|.|.|TRBJ2-2
CASSLRRAYTGELFF
TGTGCCAGCAGTTTAAGGCGGGCCTACACCGGGGAGCTGTTTTTT
>TRBV11-2|.|once|TRBJ1-1
CASSSSVLLTENTEAFF
TGTGCCAGCAGCTCTTCCGTCCTATTGACAGAGAACACTGAAGCTTTCTTT
>TRBV2|.|once|TRBJ2-1
CASSLGAGEAYNEQFF
TGTGCCAGCAGCCTCGGGGCGGGTGAGGCCTACAATGAGCAGTTCTTC
>TRBV11-3|.|.|TRBJ2-1
CASSFIGDNEQFF
TGTGCCAGCAGCTTTATCGGGGACAATGAGCAGTTCTTC
>TRBV7-2|.|.|TRBJ2-7
CASSFDPGADAEQYF
TGTGCCAGCAGCTTCGATCCGGGTGCTGACGCCGAGCAGTACTTC
>TRBV6-6|TRBD2|once|TRBJ2-1
CASSRGLAENEQFF
TGTGCCAGCAGCCGCGGACTAGCGGAGAATGAGCAGTTCTTC
>TRBV2|TRBD1|.|TRBJ2-1
CASSGDRVYNEQFF
TGTGCCAGCAGTGGGGACAGGGTCTACAATGAGCAGTTCTTC
>TRBV6-4|.|once|TRBJ1-3
CASSESTAASGNTIYF
TGTGCCAGCAGTGAAAGTACAGCCGCCTCTGGAAACACCATATATTTT
>TRBV2|TRBD2|.|TRBJ2-7
CASSLGRAAYEQYF
TGTGCCAGCAGTTTAGGGAGGGCCGCCTACGAGCAGTACTTC
>TRBV6-1|.|.|TRBJ2-1
CASSVDSGPYNEQFF
TGTGCCAGCAGTGTCGATAGCGGCCCGTACAATGAGCAGTTCTTC
>TRBV11-2|.|once|TRBJ1-1
CASRLSREGFREAFF
TGTGCCAGCAGATTGAGCAGGGAAGGTTTCCGCGAAGCTTTCTTT
>TRBV28|.|.|TRBJ1-2
CASSNPGIYGGYTF
TGTGCCAGCAGTAACCCGGGCATCTACGGGGGCTACACCTTC
>TRBV19|.|.|TRBJ2-5
CASSPLRQGYQETQYF
TGTGCCAGTAGCCCCCTGAGGCAGGGCTACCAAGAGACCCAGTACTTC
>TRBV6-1|TRBD2|.|TRBJ2-5
CASLRGGQETQYF
TGTGCCAGTTTGCGGGGGGGACAAGAGACCCAGTACTTC
>TRBV5-4|TRBD1|.|TRBJ1-2
CASSLDRGQGYGYTF
TGTGCCAGCAGCTTGGATAGGGGGCAGGGCTATGGCTACACCTTC
>TRBV6-1|TRBD1|few|TRBJ1-5
CASSEFPDRVSNQPQHF
TGTGCCAGCAGTGAATTCCCCGACAGGGTAAGCAATCAGCCCCAGCATTTT
>TRBV10-3|.|once|TRBJ2-1
CAISSGTLSYNEQFF
TGTGCCATCAGCTCCGGGACACTATCCTACAATGAGCAGTTCTTC
>TRBV30|.|.|TRBJ1-1
CAWSYGTEAFF
TGTGCCTGGAGTTATGGAACTGAAGCTTTCTTT
>TRBV4-3|.|once|TRBJ2-2
CASSQRGFGELFF
TGCGCCAGCAGCCAAAGGGGGTTCGGGGAGCTGTTTTTT
>TRBV7-8|TRBD2|.|TRBJ2-3
CASSLAGGPGDTQYF
TGTGCCAGCAGTCTAGCGGGAGGGCCAGGAGATACGCAGTATTTT
>TRBV28|TRBD1|.|TRBJ1-1
CASSFISSGQGEMNTEAFF
TGTGCCAGCAGTTTCATATCCTCGGGACAGGGTGAAATGAACACTGAAGCTTTCTTT
>TRBV5-1|.|.|TRBJ2-5
CASSHAQGSRETQYF
TGCGCCAGCAGCCATGCTCAGGGATCTAGAGAGACCCAGTACTTC
>TRBV5-4|TRBD1|.|TRBJ1-2
CASSSQGAGYYGYTF
TGTGCCAGCAGCTCACAGGGGGCCGGCTACTATGGCTACACCTTC
>TRBV28|.|.|TRBJ2-7
CASSFVGFLGREQYF
TGTGCCAGCAGTTTTGTCGGGTTTCTGGGTCGTGAGCAGTACTTC
>TRBV7-9|.|.|TRBJ2-6
CASSLGGSFSGANVLTF
TGTGCCAGCAGCTTAGGGGGCAGCTTCTCTGGGGCCAACGTCCTGACTTTC
>TRBV7-3|TRBD1|.|TRBJ2-7
CASATTGELDEQYF
TGTGCCTCCGCCACGACAGGGGAGTTAGACGAGCAGTACTTC
>TRBV6-5|TRBD1|.|TRBJ2-2
CASSWDRGAGELFF
TGTGCCAGCAGTTGGGACAGGGGGGCCGGGGAGCTGTTTTTT
>TRBV6-6|TRBD2|.|TRBJ2-1
CASSYSGRALDEQFF
TGTGCCAGCAGTTACTCCGGGAGGGCCCTCGATGAGCAGTTCTTC
>TRBV7-9|.|.|TRBJ1-3
CASSLYDKASGNTIYF
TGTGCCAGCAGCTTATATGACAAAGCCTCTGGAAACACCATATATTTT
>TRBV5-3|.|.|TRBJ2-3
CARMEEQGRVLCRTDTQYF
TGTGCCAGAATGGAAGAGCAGGGGAGGGTCCTCTGCCGCACAGATACGCAGTATTTT
>TRBV7-6|.|.|TRBJ2-3
CASSLAGAADTQYF
TGTGCCAGCAGCTTAGCGGGAGCCGCAGATACGCAGTATTTT
>TRBV4-3|TRBD2|.|TRBJ2-1
CASSPSRQGGYNEQFF
TGCGCCAGCAGCCCATCCCGTCAGGGAGGGTACAATGAGCAGTTCTTC
>TRBV10-1|.|.|TRBJ2-1
CASSVQTNNEQFF
TGCGCCAGCAGTGTCCAGACCAACAATGAGCAGTTCTTC
>TRBV27|.|.|TRBJ1-2
CASTPLYSRSFWGYTF
TGTGCCAGCACCCCCCTTTACAGCAGATCTTTTTGGGGCTACACCTTC
>TRBV11-2|TRBD1|.|TRBJ2-5
CASSLRRGRLEYF
TGTGCCAGCAGCTTACGCAGGGGGCGATTGGAGTACTTC
>TRBV6-4|TRBD2|.|TRBJ2-7
CASAPGLAMHRYEQYF
TGTGCCAGCGCTCCGGGACTAGCGATGCATCGCTACGAGCAGTACTTC
>TRBV10-3|.|.|TRBJ1-1
CAISESSRGFTEAFF
TGTGCCATCAGTGAGTCTAGCAGGGGATTCACTGAAGCTTTCTTT
>TRBV28|TRBD1|.|TRBJ1-2
CASSSGGGGYTF
TGTGCCAGCAGTTCAGGGGGCGGTGGCTACACCTTC
>TRBV2|TRBD2|few|TRBJ2-1
CASSGGGLAGENEQFF
TGTGCCAGCAGTGGGGGGGGACTAGCGGGAGAAAATGAGCAGTTCTTC
>TRBV27|.|once|TRBJ2-3
CASSPDSSGNTQYF
TGTGCCAGCAGTCCGGACTCTTCTGGGAATACGCAGTATTTT
>TRBV27|.|few|TRBJ2-3
CASSPGRLLNTQYF
TGTGCCAGCAGTCCCGGACGGTTACTAAACACGCAGTATTTT
>TRBV7-2|.|.|TRBJ1-5
CASSLDRAGGQPQHF
TGTGCCAGCAGCTTAGACAGGGCGGGGGGGCAGCCCCAGCATTTT
>TRBV28|.|few|TRBJ2-7
CASSSIGGKDYEQYF
TGTGCCAGCAGTTCCATCGGCGGCAAAGACTACGAGCAGTACTTC
>TRBV4-1|.|.|TRBJ2-5
CASSQAWGGGNQETQYF
TGCGCCAGCAGCCAAGCTTGGGGGGGCGGTAACCAAGAGACCCAGTACTTC
>TRBV5-6|.|.|TRBJ2-7
CASSLAEEDLAYEQYF
TGTGCCAGCAGCTTGGCCGAGGAGGATCTTGCCTACGAGCAGTACTTC
>TRBV10-3|.|.|TRBJ2-2
CAISVAGEGAGELFF
TGTGCCATCAGTGTCGCAGGAGAAGGGGCCGGGGAGCTGTTTTTT